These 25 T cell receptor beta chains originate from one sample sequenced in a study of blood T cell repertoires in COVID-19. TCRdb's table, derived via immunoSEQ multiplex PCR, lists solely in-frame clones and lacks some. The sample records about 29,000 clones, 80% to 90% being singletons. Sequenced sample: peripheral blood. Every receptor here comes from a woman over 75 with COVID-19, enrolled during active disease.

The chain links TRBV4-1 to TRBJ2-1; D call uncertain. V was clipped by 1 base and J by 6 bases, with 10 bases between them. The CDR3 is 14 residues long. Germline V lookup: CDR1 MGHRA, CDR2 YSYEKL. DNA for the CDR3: TGCGCCAGCAGCCAAGCCCCCTCTAGCAATGAGCAGTTCTTC. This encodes CASSQAPSSNEQFF.

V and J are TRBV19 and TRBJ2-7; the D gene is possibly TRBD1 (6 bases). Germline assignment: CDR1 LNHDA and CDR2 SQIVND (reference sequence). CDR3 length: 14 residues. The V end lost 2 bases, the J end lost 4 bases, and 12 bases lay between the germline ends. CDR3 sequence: CASSISPTGYEQYF. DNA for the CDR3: TGTGCCAGTAGTATATCCCCTACAGGGTACGAGCAGTACTTC. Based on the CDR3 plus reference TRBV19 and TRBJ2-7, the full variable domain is DGGITQSPKYLFRKEGQNVTLSCEQNLNHDAMYWYRQDPGQGLRLIYYSQIVNDFQKGDIAEGYSVSREKKESFPLTVTSAQKNPTAFYLCASSISPTGYEQYFGPGTRLTVT.

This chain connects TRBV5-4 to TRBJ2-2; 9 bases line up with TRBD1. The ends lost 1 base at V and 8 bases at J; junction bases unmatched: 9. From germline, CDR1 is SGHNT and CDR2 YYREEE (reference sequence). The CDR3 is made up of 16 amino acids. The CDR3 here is CASSLRTQGALGELFF. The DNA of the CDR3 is TGTGCCAGCAGCTTGCGGACACAGGGGGCGTTAGGGGAGCTGTTTTTT.

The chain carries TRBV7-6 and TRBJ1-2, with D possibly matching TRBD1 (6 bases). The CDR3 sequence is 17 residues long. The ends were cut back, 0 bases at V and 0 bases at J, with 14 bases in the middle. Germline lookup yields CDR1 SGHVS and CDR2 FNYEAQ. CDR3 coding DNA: TGTGCCAGCAGCTTAGCCGCCCCGACAGGAACTAACTATGGCTACACCTTC. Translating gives CASSLAAPTGTNYGYTF.

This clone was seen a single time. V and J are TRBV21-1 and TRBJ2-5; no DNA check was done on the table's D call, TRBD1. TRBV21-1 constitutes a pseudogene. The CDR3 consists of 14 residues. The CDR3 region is CASSNGQGQETQYF. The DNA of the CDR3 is TGTGCCAGCAGCAACGGACAGGGACAAGAGACCCAGTACTTC.

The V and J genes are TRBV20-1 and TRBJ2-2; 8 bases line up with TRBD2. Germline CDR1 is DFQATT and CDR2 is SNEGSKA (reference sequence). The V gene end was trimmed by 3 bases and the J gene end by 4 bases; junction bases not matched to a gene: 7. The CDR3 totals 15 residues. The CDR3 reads CSASVTGGGTGELFF. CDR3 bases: TGCAGTGCTAGTGTGACCGGGGGGGGCACCGGGGAGCTGTTTTTT.

CDR3 residues: CASSSQGSSYEQYF. CDR3 bases: TGTGCCAGCTCCTCACAGGGGAGTTCCTACGAGCAGTACTTC. The chain carries TRBV6-5 and TRBJ2-7, with 7 bases lining up with TRBD1. J was trimmed by 1 base and V by 8 bases; bases with no gene match: 8. The germline CDR1 and CDR2 sequences are MNHEY and SVGAGI. CDR3 length: 14 amino acids.

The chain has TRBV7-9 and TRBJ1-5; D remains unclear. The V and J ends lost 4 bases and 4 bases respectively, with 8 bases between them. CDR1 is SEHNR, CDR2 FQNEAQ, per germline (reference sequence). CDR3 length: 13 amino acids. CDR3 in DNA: TGTGCCAGCAGCTCGGGATTTAATCAGCCCCAGCATTTT. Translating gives CASSSGFNQPQHF.

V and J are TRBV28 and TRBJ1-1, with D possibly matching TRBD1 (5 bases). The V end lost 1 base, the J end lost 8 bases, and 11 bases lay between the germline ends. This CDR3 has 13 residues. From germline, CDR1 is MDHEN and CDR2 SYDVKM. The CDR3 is CASSLSIRVEAFF. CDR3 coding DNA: TGTGCCAGCAGTTTATCCATCAGGGTCGAAGCTTTCTTT. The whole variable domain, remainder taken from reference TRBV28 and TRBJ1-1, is DVKVTQSSRYLVKRTGEKVFLECVQDMDHENMFWYRQDPGLGLRLIYFSYDVKMKEKGDIPEGYSVSREKKERFSLILESASTNQTSMYLCASSLSIRVEAFFGQGTRLTVV.

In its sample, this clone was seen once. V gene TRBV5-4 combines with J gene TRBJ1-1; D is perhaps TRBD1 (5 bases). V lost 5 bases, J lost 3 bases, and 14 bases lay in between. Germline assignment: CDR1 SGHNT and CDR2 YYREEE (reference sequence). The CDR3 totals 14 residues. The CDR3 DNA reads TGTGCCAGCAGAAGTATAGGGGCGGACACTGAAGCTTTCTTT. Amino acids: CASRSIGADTEAFF.

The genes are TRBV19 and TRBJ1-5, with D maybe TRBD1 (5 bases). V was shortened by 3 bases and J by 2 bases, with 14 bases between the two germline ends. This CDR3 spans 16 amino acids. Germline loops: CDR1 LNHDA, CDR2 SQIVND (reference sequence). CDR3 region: CASSIGRDWGNQPQHF. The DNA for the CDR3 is TGTGCCAGTAGTATTGGCCGGGACTGGGGCAATCAGCCCCAGCATTTT. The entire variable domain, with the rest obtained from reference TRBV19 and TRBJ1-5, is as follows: DGGITQSPKYLFRKEGQNVTLSCEQNLNHDAMYWYRQDPGQGLRLIYYSQIVNDFQKGDIAEGYSVSREKKESFPLTVTSAQKNPTAFYLCASSIGRDWGNQPQHFGDGTRLSIL.

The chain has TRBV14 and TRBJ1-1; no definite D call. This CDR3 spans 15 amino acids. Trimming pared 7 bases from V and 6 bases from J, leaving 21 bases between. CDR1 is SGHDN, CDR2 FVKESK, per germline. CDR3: CASTLLDRSAAEAFF. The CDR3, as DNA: TGTGCCAGCACCTTACTAGATAGGTCGGCAGCTGAAGCTTTCTTT. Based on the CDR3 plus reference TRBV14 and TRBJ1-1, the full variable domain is EAGVTQFPSHSVIEKGQTVTLRCDPISGHDNLYWYRRVMGKEIKFLLHFVKESKQDESGMPNNRFLAERTGGTYSTLKVQPAELEDSGVYFCASTLLDRSAAEAFFGQGTRLTVV.

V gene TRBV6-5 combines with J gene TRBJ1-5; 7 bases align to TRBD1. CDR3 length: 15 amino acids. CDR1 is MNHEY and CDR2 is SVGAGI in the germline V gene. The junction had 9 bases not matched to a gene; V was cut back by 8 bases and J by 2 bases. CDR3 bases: TGTGCCAGCGGGGACCGACAGGGCGGCAATCAGCCCCAGCATTTT. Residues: CASGDRQGGNQPQHF.

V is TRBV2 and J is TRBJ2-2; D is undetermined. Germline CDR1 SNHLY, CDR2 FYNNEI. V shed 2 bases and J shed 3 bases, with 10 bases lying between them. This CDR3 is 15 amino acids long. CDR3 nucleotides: TGTGCCAGCAGTGAATGGCAGGCCGACACCGGGGAGCTGTTTTTT. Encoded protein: CASSEWQADTGELFF.

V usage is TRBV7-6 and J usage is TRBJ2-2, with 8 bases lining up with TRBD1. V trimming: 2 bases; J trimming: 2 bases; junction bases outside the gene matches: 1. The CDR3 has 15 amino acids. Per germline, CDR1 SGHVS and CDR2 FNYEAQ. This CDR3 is CASSLQGANTGELFF. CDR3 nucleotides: TGTGCCAGCAGCTTACAGGGGGCCAACACCGGGGAGCTGTTTTTT.

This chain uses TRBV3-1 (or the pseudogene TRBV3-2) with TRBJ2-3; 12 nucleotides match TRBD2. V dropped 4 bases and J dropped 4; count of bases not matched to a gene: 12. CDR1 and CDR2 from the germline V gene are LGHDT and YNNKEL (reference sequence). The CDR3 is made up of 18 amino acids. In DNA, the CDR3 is TGTGCCAGCAGCCTGACCCGACTAGCGGGGGCCTCCCCAGATACGCAGTATTTT. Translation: CASSLTRLAGASPDTQYF.

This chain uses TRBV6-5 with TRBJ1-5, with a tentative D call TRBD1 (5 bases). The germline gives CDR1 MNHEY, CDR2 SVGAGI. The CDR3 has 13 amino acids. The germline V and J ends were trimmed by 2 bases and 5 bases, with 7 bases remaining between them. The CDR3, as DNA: TGTGCCAGCAGTTACCTCAGGGATCAGCCCCAGCATTTT. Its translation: CASSYLRDQPQHF.

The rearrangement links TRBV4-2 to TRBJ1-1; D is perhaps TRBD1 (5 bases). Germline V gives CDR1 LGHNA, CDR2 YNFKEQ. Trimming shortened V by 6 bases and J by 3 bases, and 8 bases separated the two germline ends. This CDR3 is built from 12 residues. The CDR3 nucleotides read TGTGCCAGCAGACCGGGGGACACTGAAGCTTTCTTT. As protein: CASRPGDTEAFF.

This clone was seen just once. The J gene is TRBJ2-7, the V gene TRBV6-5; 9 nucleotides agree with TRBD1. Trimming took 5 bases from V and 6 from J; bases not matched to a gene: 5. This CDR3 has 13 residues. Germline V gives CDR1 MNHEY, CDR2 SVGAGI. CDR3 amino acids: CASSSGQGSEQYF. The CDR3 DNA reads TGTGCCAGCAGTAGCGGACAGGGGAGCGAGCAGTACTTC.

The CDR3 region is CASSPQGVPYEQYF. CDR3 DNA: TGTGCCAGCAGTCCACAGGGGGTACCCTACGAGCAGTACTTC. The chain employs TRBV27 and TRBJ2-7, with 8 bases lining up with TRBD1. This CDR3 spans 14 amino acids. Germline CDR1 is MNHEY and CDR2 is SMNVEV (reference sequence). V trimming: 5 bases; J trimming: 2 bases; junction bases outside the gene matches: 5.

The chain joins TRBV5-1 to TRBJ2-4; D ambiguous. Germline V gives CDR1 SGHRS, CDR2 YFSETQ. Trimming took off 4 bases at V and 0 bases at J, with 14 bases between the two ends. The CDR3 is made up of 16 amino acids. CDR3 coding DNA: TGCGCCAGCAGCCCTGCCTCAGGCGTAGCCAAAAACATTCAGTACTTC. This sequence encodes CASSPASGVAKNIQYF.

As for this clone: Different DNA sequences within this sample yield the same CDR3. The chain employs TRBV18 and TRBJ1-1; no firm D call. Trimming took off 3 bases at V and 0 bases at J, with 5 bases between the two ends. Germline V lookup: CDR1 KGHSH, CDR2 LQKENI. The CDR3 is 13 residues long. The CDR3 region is CASSPGLNTEAFF. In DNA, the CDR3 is TGTGCCAGCTCACCGGGCCTGAACACTGAAGCTTTCTTT. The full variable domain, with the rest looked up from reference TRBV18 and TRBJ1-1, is NAGVMQNPRHLVRRRGQEARLRCSPMKGHSHVYWYRQLPEEGLKFMVYLQKENIIDESGMPKERFSAEFPKEGPSILRIQQVVRGDSAAYFCASSPGLNTEAFFGQGTRLTVV.

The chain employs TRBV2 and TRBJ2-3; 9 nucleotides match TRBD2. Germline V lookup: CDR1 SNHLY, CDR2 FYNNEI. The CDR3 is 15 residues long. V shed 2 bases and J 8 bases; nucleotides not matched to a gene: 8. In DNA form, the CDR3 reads TGTGCCAGCAGTGAATTGGGACTAGCACCCGCTACGCAGTATTTT. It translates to CASSELGLAPATQYF.

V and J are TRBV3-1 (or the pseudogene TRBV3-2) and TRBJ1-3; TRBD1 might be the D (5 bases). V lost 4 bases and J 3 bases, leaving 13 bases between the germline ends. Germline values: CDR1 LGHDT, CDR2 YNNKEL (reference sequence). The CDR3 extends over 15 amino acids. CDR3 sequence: CASSLRGGFGNTIYF. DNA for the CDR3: TGTGCCAGCAGCCTTCGGGGGGGGTTTGGAAACACCATATATTTT.

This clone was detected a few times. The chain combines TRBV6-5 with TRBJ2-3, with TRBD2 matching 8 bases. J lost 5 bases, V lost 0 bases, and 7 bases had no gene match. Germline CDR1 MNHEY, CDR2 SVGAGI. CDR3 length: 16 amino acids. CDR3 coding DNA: TGTGCCAGCAGTTACTCTCCGGGGGGGTGGAAAGATACGCAGTATTTT. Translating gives CASSYSPGGWKDTQYF.